Presented here are 10 T cell receptor beta chains from one specimen sequenced in a study of blood T cell repertoires in COVID-19. The protocol was immunoSEQ multiplex PCR, while the TCRdb copy is restricted to in-frame clones and leaves out a portion. The table has 400,000 or so clones, approximately 91% seen once. Source material: peripheral blood. These receptors were taken from a woman between 35 and 50 years old with COVID-19, enrolled during active disease.

This chain joins TRBV2 and TRBJ1-5; possible D gene TRBD1, 5 bases. This CDR3 is 12 amino acids long. Germline V lookup: CDR1 SNHLY, CDR2 FYNNEI. The V end lost 5 bases, the J end lost 5 bases, and 7 bases lay between the germline ends. The CDR3, as DNA: TGTGCCAGCAGTAAGACAGATCAGCCCCAGCATTTT. Translated, it gives CASSKTDQPQHF. Full variable domain (missing parts from reference TRBV2 and TRBJ1-5): EPEVTQTPSHQVTQMGQEVILRCVPISNHLYFYWYRQILGQKVEFLVSFYNNEISEKSEIFDDQFSVERPDGSNFTLKIRSTKLEDSAMYFCASSKTDQPQHFGDGTRLSIL.

This clone came up a few times. The V call is TRBV7-2, the J call TRBJ1-2, with D tentatively TRBD1 (5 bases). Germline assignment: CDR1 SGHTA and CDR2 FQGNSA. This CDR3 has 15 amino acids. The V end lost 3 bases, the J end lost 5 bases, and 16 bases lay between the germline ends. The CDR3 spells CASSLDLRQGYGYTF. The CDR3 nucleotides read TGTGCCAGCAGCTTGGACCTGCGGCAGGGTTATGGCTACACCTTC.

The rearrangement links TRBV28 to TRBJ1-5; 8 bases agree with TRBD1. Germline V gene lookup returns CDR1 MDHEN and CDR2 SYDVKM. V lost 5 bases, J lost 5 bases, and 11 bases stayed unmatched. This CDR3 has 16 amino acids. In DNA form, the CDR3 reads TGTGCCAGCAGTAAGGGCAGGGGGCTCTATTATCAGCCCCAGCATTTT. Translating it yields CASSKGRGLYYQPQHF.

This clone was recorded a few times. The chain has TRBV5-1 and TRBJ1-3; D is possibly TRBD1 (6 bases). Per germline, CDR1 SGHRS and CDR2 YFSETQ. CDR3 size: 16 residues. V shed 0 bases and J shed 3 bases, with 13 bases lying between them. The DNA of the CDR3 is TGCGCCAGCAGCTTGGCCCCGGGGGGCGATGGAAACACCATATATTTT. Translation gives CASSLAPGGDGNTIYF. Together with reference TRBV5-1 and TRBJ1-3, the CDR3 gives the full variable domain: KAGVTQTPRYLIKTRGQQVTLSCSPISGHRSVSWYQQTPGQGLQFLFEYFSETQRNKGNFPGRFSGRQFSNSRSEMNVSTLELGDSALYLCASSLAPGGDGNTIYFGEGSWLTVV.

This clone was counted a few times. This chain links TRBV6-5 with TRBJ2-7; tentative D call: TRBD1 (8 bases). The CDR3 consists of 16 residues. Germline CDR1 is MNHEY and CDR2 is SVGAGI. The germline V and J ends were trimmed by 4 bases and 3 bases, with 19 bases remaining between them. Here the CDR3 DNA reads TGTGCCAGCAGTTGGGGCAGGGGGCGCGGGGGCTACGAGCAGTACTTC. Translated, it gives CASSWGRGRGGYEQYF.

This chain links TRBV28 with TRBJ1-1; 9 nucleotides agree with TRBD1. This CDR3 comprises 15 residues. V was pared by 7 bases and J by 8 bases, with 14 bases of the junction left unmatched. CDR1 is MDHEN, CDR2 SYDVKM, per germline. CDR3 DNA sequence: TGTGCCAGCACCTCGCCAGGACAGGGGCATAGAGAAGCTTTCTTT. Its protein is CASTSPGQGHREAFF.

This chain joins TRBV27 and TRBJ2-7; 8 bases line up with TRBD1. This CDR3 spans 16 amino acids. The J segment lost 3 bases and the V segment lost 3 bases, leaving 10 bases of the junction unmatched. CDR1 MNHEY and CDR2 SMNVEV come from the germline V gene (reference sequence). The CDR3 bases are TGTGCCAGCAGTTTGGGGACAGGAGGAAGAGGCTACGAGCAGTACTTC. It translates to CASSLGTGGRGYEQYF.

This chain uses TRBV7-3 with TRBJ2-7, with 9 bases that match TRBD1. The CDR3 length is 16 residues. V lost 0 bases, J lost 7 bases, and 10 bases stayed unmatched. CDR1 SGHTA and CDR2 FQGTGA come from the germline V gene. The CDR3 is CASSLTPGGQGWEQYF. The CDR3 DNA sequence: TGTGCCAGCAGCTTAACACCGGGAGGACAGGGGTGGGAGCAGTACTTC. Full variable domain (missing parts from reference TRBV7-3 and TRBJ2-7): GAGVSQTPSNKVTEKGKYVELRCDPISGHTALYWYRQSLGQGPEFLIYFQGTGAADDSGLPNDRFFAVRPEGSVSTLKIQRTERGDSAVYLCASSLTPGGQGWEQYFGPGTRLTVT.

This clone appeared a few times. This sequence joins TRBV5-1 and TRBJ1-1; no firm D call. Germline CDR1 is SGHRS and CDR2 is YFSETQ. The CDR3 length is 17 residues. V lost 0 bases and J lost 2, with 17 bases in between. The CDR3 DNA reads as TGCGCCAGCAGCTTGGACCGGGGTTTTTCAGACAACACTGAAGCTTTCTTT. It yields the protein CASSLDRGFSDNTEAFF.

Of note for this clone: Other DNA sequences within the sample encode an identical CDR3. This chain links TRBV27 with TRBJ1-1; TRBD1 aligns across 10 bases. This CDR3 contains 15 residues. Germline CDR1 and CDR2: MNHEY and SMNVEV (reference sequence). Trimming at V came to 0 bases and at J to 5 bases, leaving 3 bases not matched to a gene. The CDR3: CASSLSWTGGTEAFF. The CDR3 DNA is TGTGCCAGCAGTTTATCGTGGACAGGGGGTACTGAAGCTTTCTTT.